The T cell receptor (beta chain) described here comes from a study of T cell repertoires in cytomegalovirus infection. A single record per CDR3 protein comes from TCRdb applying MiXCR to the reads. The sample lists approximately 310,000 distinct CDR3 sequences; 25% were seen once. About this clonotype: Its target is not known.

The CDR3 runs 16 residues. Germline CDR1 is MDHEN and CDR2 is SYDVKM. J gave up 1 base and V 8 bases, and 11 bases lay outside the gene matches. The sample here was cultured PBMCs, taken from culture after CMV antigen stimulation. This clonotype was sampled from a human donor in good health (CMV status not recorded). Some clones in this sample may be carry-over from other donors' samples. The chain couples TRBV28 to TRBJ2-3; 8 bases are a match to TRBD1. The CDR3 nucleotides are TGTGCCAGCCGAATGACAGGGGTAGTGGGCACAGATACGCAGTATTTT. The encoded protein is CASRMTGVVGTDTQYF.